What follows describes a single T cell receptor beta chain. The antigen remains undetermined. This sample stems from a study of cytomegalovirus exposure and HLA in healthy donors. Use of 60 Vbeta and 13 Jbeta primers characterized the PCR. The assay was immunoSEQ multiplex PCR, and TCRdb's table has in-frame clones only and misses some. Among approximately 90,000 clones listed, about 80% were seen once. Study observations and caveats: Sequencing depth roughly uniform across donors was assumed in presence/absence analyses. Reports showed the classifier diagnosing cytomegalovirus status with high specificity and sensitivity. At a 0.05 false discovery rate, a later analysis found around 15,000 TCR beta sequences to be associated with HLA alleles. The productive fraction for most TCR beta V segments was about 90% or about 30% in an earlier analysis.

The sample comprised PBMCs. The receptor was derived from a male donor in good health and CMV-seronegative.

CDR3: CASSVGSSGQETQYF. DNA for the CDR3: TGTGCCAGCAGTGTAGGTTCTAGCGGCCAAGAGACCCAGTACTTC. The chain combines TRBV28 with TRBJ2-5; 7 bases map to TRBD2. With 5 bases clipped from V and 1 base from J, the junction kept 7 bases outside the gene matches. The CDR3 runs to 15 residues. The germline V gene encodes CDR1 MDHEN and CDR2 SYDVKM.